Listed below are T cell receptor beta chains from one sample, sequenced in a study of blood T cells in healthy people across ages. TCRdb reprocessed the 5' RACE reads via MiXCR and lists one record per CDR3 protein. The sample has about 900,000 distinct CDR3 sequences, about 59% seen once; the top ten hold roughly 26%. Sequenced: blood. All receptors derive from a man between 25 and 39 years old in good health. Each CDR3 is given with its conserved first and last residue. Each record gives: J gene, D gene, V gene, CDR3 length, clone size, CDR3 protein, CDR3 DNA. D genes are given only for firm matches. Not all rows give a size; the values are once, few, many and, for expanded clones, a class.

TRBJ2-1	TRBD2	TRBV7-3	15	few	CASSFQAGSRDEQFF	TGTGCCAGCAGCTTTCAAGCGGGGTCTAGGGATGAGCAGTTCTTC
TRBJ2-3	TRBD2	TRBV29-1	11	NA	CSVVAGYTQYF	TGCAGCGTGGTAGCGGGGTACACGCAGTATTTT
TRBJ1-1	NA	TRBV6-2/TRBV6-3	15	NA	CASRPPTGPNTEAFF	TGTGCCAGCAGACCCCCGACAGGACCGAACACTGAAGCTTTCTTT
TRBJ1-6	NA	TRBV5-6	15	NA	CASSGRGTYNSPLHF	TGTGCCAGCAGCGGCAGGGGCACCTATAATTCACCCCTCCACTTT
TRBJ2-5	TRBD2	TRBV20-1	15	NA	CSAREPAGNQETQYF	TGCAGTGCTAGAGAACCAGCGGGGAACCAAGAGACCCAGTACTTC
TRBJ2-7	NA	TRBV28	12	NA	CAIQGPLDEQYF	TGTGCCATACAGGGTCCGCTCGACGAGCAGTACTTC
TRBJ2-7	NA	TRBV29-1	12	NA	CSVLTSSYEQYF	TGCAGCGTCCTGACTAGCTCCTACGAGCAGTACTTC
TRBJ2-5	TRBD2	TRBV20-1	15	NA	CSARVGGGAGETQYF	TGCAGTGCTAGAGTGGGCGGGGGGGCCGGAGAGACCCAGTACTTC
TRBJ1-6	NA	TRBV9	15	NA	CASSELPSGNSPLHF	TGTGCCAGCAGCGAGCTCCCCAGTGGGAATTCACCCCTCCACTTT
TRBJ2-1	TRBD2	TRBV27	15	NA	CASSIAGELINEQFF	TGTGCCAGCAGTATAGCGGGGGAGCTCATCAATGAGCAGTTCTTC
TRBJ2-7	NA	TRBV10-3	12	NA	CAISEPFYEQYF	TGTGCCATCAGTGAGCCCTTCTACGAGCAGTACTTC
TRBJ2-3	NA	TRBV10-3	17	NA	CAISEWRSLIRADTQYF	TGTGCCATCAGTGAATGGCGGAGCCTCATTAGAGCAGATACGCAGTATTTT
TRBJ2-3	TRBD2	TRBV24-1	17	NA	CATSDSGLAGVTDTQYF	TGTGCCACCAGTGACTCCGGACTAGCGGGGGTCACAGATACGCAGTATTTT
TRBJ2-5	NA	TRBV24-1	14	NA	CATSDFGQGETQYF	TGTGCCACCAGTGATTTTGGGCAGGGAGAGACCCAGTACTTC
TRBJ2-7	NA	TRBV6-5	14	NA	CASRTGSLINEQYF	TGTGCCAGCAGAACAGGGTCCCTTATCAATGAGCAGTACTTC
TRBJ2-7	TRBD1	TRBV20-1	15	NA	CSAWQGVVSNNEQYF	TGCAGTGCTTGGCAGGGGGTTGTTTCTAACAATGAGCAGTACTTC
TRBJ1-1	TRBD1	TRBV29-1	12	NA	CGLRQGDTEAFF	TGCGGACTACGACAGGGGGACACTGAAGCTTTCTTT
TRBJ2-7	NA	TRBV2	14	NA	CASSEADGSYEQYF	TGTGCCAGCAGTGAAGCTGACGGTTCCTACGAGCAGTACTTC
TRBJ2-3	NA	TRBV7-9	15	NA	CASSTRTAGPDTQYF	TGTGCCAGCAGCACCCGGACGGCGGGACCAGATACGCAGTATTTT
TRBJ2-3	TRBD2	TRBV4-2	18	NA	CASSQDLLGLAGGHTQYF	TGTGCCAGCAGCCAAGATTTATTGGGACTAGCGGGGGGGCATACGCAGTATTTT
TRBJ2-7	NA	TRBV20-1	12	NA	CSAYGDSYEQYF	TGCAGTGCTTACGGGGACTCCTACGAGCAGTACTTC
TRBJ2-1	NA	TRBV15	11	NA	CTTSSGGEQFF	TGTACCACCAGCAGTGGGGGTGAGCAGTTCTTC
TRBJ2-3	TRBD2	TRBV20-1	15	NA	CSASGAGGLTDTQYF	TGCAGTGCTAGTGGGGCGGGGGGGCTTACAGATACGCAGTATTTT
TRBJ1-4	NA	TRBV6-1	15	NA	CASDVGGSGGGRLFF	TGTGCCAGCGACGTCGGGGGATCCGGCGGGGGTCGACTGTTTTTT
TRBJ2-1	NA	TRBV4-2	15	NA	CASSQVGLAGVEQFF	TGTGCCAGCAGCCAAGTAGGCCTAGCAGGGGTAGAGCAGTTCTTC
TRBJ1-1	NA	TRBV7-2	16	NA	CASSFPGTLMNTEAFF	TGTGCCAGCAGCTTTCCCGGGACATTGATGAACACTGAAGCTTTCTTT
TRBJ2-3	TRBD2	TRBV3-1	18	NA	CASSQDEVAGLASDTQYF	TGTGCCAGCAGCCAAGATGAGGTTGCGGGACTAGCTTCGGATACGCAGTATTTT
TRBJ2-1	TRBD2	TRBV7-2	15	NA	CASRTSGGSHNEQFF	TGTGCCAGCAGGACTAGCGGGGGGAGTCACAATGAGCAGTTCTTC
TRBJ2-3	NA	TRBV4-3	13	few	CASSPRGSDTQYF	TGCGCCAGCAGCCCGCGGGGATCAGATACGCAGTATTTT
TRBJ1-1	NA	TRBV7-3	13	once	CASRVSPNTEAFF	TGTGCCAGCCGGGTCTCTCCGAACACTGAAGCTTTCTTT
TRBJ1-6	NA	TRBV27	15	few	CASSTPDSYNSPLHF	TGTGCCAGCAGTACGCCGGACAGCTATAATTCACCCCTCCACTTT
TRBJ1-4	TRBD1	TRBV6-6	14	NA	CASRTTGGSEKLFF	TGTGCCAGCAGAACCACAGGGGGCTCTGAAAAACTGTTTTTT
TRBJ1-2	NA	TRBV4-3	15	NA	CASSQAPSAFDGYTF	TGCGCCAGCAGCCAAGCCCCATCGGCATTCGATGGCTACACCTTC
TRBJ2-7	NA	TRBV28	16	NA	CASSYNPWGSSYEQYF	TGTGCCAGCAGTTATAATCCGTGGGGAAGCTCTTACGAGCAGTACTTC
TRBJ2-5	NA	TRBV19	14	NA	CASSRSGSWETQYF	TGTGCCAGTAGTAGATCCGGGAGCTGGGAGACCCAGTACTTC
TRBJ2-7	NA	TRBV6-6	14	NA	CASSYAGRSYEQYF	TGTGCCAGCAGTTACGCGGGGAGGTCCTACGAGCAGTACTTC
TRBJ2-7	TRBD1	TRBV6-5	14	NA	CASSRSTGAYEQYF	TGTGCCAGCAGTCGATCGACAGGGGCCTACGAGCAGTACTTC
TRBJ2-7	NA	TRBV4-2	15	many	CASSQDPIRTYEQYF	TGTGCCAGCAGCCAAGATCCGATTCGAACCTACGAGCAGTACTTC
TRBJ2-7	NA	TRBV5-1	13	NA	CASSSDVFYEQYF	TGCGCCAGCAGCTCGGACGTATTCTACGAGCAGTACTTC
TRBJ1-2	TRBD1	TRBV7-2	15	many	CASSLVRTGLLGYTF	TGTGCCAGCAGCTTAGTACGGACAGGGCTGCTGGGCTACACCTTC
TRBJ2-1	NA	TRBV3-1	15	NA	CASSQGRGRAHEQFF	TGTGCCAGCAGCCAAGGGCGGGGCCGCGCCCATGAGCAGTTCTTC
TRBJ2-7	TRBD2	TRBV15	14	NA	CATSPTSGGYEQYF	TGTGCCACCAGTCCCACTAGCGGGGGCTACGAGCAGTACTTC
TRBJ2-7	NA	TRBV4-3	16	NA	CASSQDSGAHYYEQYF	TGCGCCAGCAGTCAGGATTCAGGGGCCCACTACTACGAGCAGTACTTC
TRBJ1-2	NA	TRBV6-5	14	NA	CASSRGRTRYGYTF	TGTGCCAGCAGCCGGGGACGGACTCGATATGGCTACACCTTC
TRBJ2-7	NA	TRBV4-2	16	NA	CASSQGEVFSYNEQYF	TGTGCCAGCAGCCAAGGGGAAGTCTTCTCCTACAATGAGCAGTACTTC
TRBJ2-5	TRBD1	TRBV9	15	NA	CASSGRDRHELEQYF	TGTGCCAGCAGCGGAAGGGACAGGCACGAGTTGGAGCAGTACTTC
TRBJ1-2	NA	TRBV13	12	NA	CASSPNTYGYTF	TGTGCCAGCAGCCCCAATACTTATGGCTACACCTTC
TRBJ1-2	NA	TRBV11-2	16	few	CASSLDKGRGPYGYTF	TGTGCCAGCAGCTTAGATAAGGGCAGGGGACCCTATGGCTACACCTTC
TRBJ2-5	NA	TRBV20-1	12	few	CSARATEETQYF	TGCAGTGCTAGAGCCACGGAGGAGACCCAGTACTTC
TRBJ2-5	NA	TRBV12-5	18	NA	CASGWYPSLAEGRETQYF	TGTGCTAGTGGTTGGTATCCTTCCCTCGCGGAGGGGCGGGAGACCCAGTACTTC
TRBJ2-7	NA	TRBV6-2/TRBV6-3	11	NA	CASQSSYEQYF	TGTGCCAGCCAAAGCTCCTACGAGCAGTACTTC
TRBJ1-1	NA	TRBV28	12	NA	CASSAPLPEAFF	TGTGCCAGCAGTGCCCCTTTACCTGAAGCTTTCTTT
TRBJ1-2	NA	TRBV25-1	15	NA	CASSHPDQKVYGYTF	TGTGCCAGCAGTCACCCCGACCAGAAGGTCTATGGCTACACCTTC
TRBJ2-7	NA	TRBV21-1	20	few	CANSGCSVRIRRTNSYEQYF	TGTGCCAACAGTGGGTGTTCCGTCCGGATCCGCCGAACTAACTCCTACGAGCAGTACTTC
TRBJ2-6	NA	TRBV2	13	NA	CASCRDTANVLTF	TGTGCCAGCTGTCGGGACACGGCCAACGTCCTGACTTTC
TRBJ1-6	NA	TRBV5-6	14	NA	CASSLDTTTSPLHF	TGTGCCAGCAGCTTGGATACGACAACTTCACCCCTCCACTTT
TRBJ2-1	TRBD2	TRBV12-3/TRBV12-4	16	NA	CASSLAGTSGDGEQFF	TGTGCCAGCAGTCTCGCCGGAACTAGCGGGGACGGTGAGCAGTTCTTC
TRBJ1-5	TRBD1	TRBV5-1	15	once	CASRGGTGYNQPQHF	TGCGCCAGCAGAGGTGGGACAGGGTACAATCAGCCCCAGCATTTT
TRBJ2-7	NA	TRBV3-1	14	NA	CASSQDNGSAGQYF	TGTGCCAGCAGCCAAGATAACGGATCGGCGGGGCAGTACTTC
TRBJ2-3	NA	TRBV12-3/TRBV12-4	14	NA	CASSPSAISDTQYF	TGTGCCAGCAGCCCTTCCGCGATTTCCGATACGCAGTATTTT